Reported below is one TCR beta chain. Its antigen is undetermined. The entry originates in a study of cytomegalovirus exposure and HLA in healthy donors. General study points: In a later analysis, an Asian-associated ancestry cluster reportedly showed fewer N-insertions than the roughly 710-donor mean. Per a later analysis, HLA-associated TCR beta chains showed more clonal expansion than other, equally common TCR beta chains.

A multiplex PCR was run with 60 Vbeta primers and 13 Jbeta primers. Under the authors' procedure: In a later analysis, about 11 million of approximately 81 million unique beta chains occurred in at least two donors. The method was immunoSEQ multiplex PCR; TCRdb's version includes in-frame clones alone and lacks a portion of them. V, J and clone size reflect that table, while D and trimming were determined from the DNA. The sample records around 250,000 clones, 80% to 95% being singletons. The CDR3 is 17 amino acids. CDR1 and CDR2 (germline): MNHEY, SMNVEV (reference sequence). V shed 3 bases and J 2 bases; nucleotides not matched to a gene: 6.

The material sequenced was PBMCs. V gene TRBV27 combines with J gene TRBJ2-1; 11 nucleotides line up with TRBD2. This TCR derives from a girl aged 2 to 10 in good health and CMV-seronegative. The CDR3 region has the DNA TGTGCCAGCAGTTTCCCCCCGACTAGCGGGGCCTACAATGAGCAGTTCTTC. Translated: CASSFPPTSGAYNEQFF.